This T cell receptor beta chain was sequenced in a study of identical twins. This CDR3 is built from 14 residues. Germline V CDR1 and CDR2: ENHRY, SYGVKD. Trimming took 11 bases from V and 0 from J, leaving 15 bases between them. Notes on the study in general: With monozygotic twins, out-of-frame TCR alpha sharing exceeded what models estimated. Researchers reported excess low generation probability among twin-shared out-of-frame alpha sequences.

Concerning this clonotype: What it binds is not known.

Everyone who gave samples was a healthy Caucasian. Carrying unique molecular identifiers, the cDNA also gained a universal primer site through template switching. Via MiXCR, TCRdb re-called the 5' RACE reads, giving one row per CDR3 protein. The sample includes about 430,000 distinct CDR3 sequences, about 18% of them seen just once. The sequence came from a man aged 45-65 years in good health. The V gene is TRBV10-3, the J gene TRBJ2-3, with D perhaps matching TRBD1 (5 bases). Sequencing was carried out using naive T cells sorted from blood. CDR3 loop: CAVDRGYSTDTQYF. CDR3 DNA: TGTGCCGTCGACAGAGGATATAGCACAGATACGCAGTATTTT.